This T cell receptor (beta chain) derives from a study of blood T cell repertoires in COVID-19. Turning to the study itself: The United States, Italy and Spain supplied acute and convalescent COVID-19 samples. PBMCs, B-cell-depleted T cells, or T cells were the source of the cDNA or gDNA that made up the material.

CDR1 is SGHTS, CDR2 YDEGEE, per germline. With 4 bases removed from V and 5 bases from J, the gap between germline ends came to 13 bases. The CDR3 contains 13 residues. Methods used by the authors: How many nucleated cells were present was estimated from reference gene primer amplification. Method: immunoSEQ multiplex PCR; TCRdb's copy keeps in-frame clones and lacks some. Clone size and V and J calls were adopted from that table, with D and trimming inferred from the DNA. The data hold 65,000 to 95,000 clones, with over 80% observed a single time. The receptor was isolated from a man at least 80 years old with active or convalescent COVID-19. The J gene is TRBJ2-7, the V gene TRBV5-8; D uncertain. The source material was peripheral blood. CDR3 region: CASSHPQWHEQYV. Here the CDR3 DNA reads TGTGCCAGCAGCCATCCCCAGTGGCACGAGCAGTACGTC.